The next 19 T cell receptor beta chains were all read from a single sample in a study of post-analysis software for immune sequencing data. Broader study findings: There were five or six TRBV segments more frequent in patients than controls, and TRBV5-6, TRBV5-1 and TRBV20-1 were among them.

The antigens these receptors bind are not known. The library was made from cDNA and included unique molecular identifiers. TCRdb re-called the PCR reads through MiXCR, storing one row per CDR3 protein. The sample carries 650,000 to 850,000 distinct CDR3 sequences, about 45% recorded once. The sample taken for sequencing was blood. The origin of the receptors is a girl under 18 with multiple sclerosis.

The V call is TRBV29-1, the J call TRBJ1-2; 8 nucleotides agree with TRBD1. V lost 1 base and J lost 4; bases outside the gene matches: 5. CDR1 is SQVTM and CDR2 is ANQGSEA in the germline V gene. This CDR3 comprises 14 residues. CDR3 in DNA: TGCAGCGTTGAAGGCAGGGGGCTGGGCTATGGCTACACCTTC. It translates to CSVEGRGLGYGYTF.

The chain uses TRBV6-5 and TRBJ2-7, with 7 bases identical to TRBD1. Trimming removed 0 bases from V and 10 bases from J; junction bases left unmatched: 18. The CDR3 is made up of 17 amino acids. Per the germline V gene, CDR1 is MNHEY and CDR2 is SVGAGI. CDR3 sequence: CASSYSRSGGQPSLQYF. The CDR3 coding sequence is TGTGCCAGCAGTTACTCGAGGTCAGGGGGACAGCCCTCCCTCCAGTACTTC.

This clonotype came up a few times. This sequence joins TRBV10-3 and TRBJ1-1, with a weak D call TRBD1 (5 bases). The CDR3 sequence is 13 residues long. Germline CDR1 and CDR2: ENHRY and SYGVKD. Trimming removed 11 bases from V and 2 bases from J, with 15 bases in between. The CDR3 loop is CASLGGGNTEAFF. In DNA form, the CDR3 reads TGTGCCTCGCTTGGGGGGGGAAACACTGAAGCTTTCTTT.

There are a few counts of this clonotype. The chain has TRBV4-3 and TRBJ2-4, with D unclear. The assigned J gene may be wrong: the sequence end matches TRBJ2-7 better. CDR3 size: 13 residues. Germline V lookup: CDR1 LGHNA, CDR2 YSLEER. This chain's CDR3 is CASSQDRLNEQYF. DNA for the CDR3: TGCGCCAGCAGCCAAGATCGTCTCAACGAGCAGTACTTC.

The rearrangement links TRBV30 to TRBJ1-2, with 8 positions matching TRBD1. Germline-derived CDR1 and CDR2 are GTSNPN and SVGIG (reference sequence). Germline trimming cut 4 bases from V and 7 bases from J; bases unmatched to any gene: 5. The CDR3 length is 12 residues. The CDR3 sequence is CAWTGGVSGYTF. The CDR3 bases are TGTGCCTGGACAGGGGGCGTTAGTGGCTACACCTTC.

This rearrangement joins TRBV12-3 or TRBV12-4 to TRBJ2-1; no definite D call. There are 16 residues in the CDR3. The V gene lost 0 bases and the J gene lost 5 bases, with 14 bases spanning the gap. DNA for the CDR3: TGTGCCAGCAGTTTAGCTATGACCGACCTGAACAATGAGCAGTTCTTC. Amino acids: CASSLAMTDLNNEQFF.

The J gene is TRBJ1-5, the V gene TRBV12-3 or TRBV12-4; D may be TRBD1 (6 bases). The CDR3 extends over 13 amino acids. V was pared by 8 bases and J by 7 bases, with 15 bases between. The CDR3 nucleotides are TGTGCCAGCTCCCAGGGGCAGGTCCAGCCCCAGCATTTT. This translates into CASSQGQVQPQHF.

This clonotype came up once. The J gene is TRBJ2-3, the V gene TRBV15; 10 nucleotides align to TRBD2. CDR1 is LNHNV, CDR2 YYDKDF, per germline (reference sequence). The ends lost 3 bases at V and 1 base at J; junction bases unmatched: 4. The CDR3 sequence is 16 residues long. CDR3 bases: TGTGCCACCAGCAGCCTCCTAGCGGGAGGCACAGATACGCAGTATTTT. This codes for CATSSLLAGGTDTQYF.

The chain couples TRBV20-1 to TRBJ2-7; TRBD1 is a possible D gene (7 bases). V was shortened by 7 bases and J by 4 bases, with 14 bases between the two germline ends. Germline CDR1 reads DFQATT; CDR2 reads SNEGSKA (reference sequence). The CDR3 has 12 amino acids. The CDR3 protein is CSGQGGFYEQYF. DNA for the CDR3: TGCAGTGGACAGGGAGGCTTTTACGAGCAGTACTTC.

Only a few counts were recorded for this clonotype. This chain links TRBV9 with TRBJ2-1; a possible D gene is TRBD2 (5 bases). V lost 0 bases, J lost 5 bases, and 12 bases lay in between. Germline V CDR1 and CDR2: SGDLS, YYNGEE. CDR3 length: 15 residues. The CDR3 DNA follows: TGTGCCAGCAGCGTAGGGACTTCTGCCAACAATGAGCAGTTCTTC. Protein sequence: CASSVGTSANNEQFF.

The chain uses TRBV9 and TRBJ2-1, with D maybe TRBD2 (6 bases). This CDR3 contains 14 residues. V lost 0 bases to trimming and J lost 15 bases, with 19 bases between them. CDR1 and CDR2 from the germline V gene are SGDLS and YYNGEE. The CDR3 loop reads CASSVGEAEGIRFF. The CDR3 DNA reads TGTGCCAGCAGCGTAGGGGAGGCGGAGGGGATCAGGTTCTTC. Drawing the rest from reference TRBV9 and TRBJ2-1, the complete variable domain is DSGVTQTPKHLITATGQRVTLRCSPRSGDLSVYWYQQSLDQGLQFLIQYYNGEERAKGNILERFSAQQFPDLHSELNLSSLELGDSALYFCASSVGEAEGIRFFGPGTRLTVL.

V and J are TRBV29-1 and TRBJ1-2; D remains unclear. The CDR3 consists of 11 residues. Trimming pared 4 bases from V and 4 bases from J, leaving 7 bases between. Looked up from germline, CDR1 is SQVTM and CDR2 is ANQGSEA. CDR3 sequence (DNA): TGCAGCGTTGGGCACCTCTATGGCTACACCTTC. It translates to CSVGHLYGYTF.

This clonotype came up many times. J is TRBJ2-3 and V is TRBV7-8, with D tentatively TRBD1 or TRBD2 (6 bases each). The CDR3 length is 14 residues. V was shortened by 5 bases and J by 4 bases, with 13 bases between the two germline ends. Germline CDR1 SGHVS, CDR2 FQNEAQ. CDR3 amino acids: CASSPQRGADTQYF. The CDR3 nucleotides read TGTGCCAGCAGCCCACAGAGGGGGGCAGATACGCAGTATTTT.

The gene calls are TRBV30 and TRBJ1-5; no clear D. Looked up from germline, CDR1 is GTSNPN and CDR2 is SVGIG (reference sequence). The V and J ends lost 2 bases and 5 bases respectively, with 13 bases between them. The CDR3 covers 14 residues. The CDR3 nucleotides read TGTGCCTGGAGTTCCGGGAAGGTTCATCAGCCCCAGCATTTT. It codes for CAWSSGKVHQPQHF.

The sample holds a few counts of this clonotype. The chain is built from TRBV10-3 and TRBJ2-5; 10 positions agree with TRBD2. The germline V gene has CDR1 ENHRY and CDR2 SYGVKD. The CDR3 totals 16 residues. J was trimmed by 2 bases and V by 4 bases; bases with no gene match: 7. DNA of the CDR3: TGTGCCATCAGTGCACAAAAGGGACTAGCGCAAGAGACCCAGTACTTC. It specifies CAISAQKGLAQETQYF.

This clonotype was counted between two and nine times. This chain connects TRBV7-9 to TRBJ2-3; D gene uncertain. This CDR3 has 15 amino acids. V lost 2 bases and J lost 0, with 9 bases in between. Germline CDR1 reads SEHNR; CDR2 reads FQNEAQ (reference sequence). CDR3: CASSLQQTSTDTQYF. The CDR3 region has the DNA TGTGCCAGCAGCTTACAGCAGACTAGCACAGATACGCAGTATTTT.

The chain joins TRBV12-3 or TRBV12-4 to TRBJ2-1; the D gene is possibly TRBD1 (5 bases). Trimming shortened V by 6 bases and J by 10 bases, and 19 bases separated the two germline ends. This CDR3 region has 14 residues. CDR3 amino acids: CASSRTTRAWEQFF. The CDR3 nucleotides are TGTGCCAGCAGCAGGACAACCCGGGCATGGGAGCAGTTCTTC.

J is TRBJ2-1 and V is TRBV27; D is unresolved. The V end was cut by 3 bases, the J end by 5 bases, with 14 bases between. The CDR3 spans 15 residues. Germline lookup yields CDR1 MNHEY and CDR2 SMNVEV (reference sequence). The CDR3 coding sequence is TGTGCCAGCAGTTTTGGCGCCCTAAGACACAATGAGCAGTTCTTC. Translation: CASSFGALRHNEQFF.

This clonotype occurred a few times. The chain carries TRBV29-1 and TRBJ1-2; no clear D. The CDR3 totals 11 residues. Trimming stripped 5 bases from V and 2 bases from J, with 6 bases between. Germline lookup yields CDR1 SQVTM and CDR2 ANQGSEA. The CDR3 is CSVWENYGYTF. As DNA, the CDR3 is TGCAGCGTTTGGGAAAACTATGGCTACACCTTC.